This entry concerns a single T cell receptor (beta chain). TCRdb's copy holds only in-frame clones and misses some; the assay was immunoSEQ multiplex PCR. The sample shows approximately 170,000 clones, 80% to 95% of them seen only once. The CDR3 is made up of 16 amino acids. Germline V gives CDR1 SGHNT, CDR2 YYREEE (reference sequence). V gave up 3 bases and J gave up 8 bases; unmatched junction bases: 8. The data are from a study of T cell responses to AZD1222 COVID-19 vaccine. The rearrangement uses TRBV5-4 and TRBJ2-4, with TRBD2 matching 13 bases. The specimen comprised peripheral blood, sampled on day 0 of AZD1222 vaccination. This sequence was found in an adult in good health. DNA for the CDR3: TGTGCCAGCAGCTACCAGACTAGCGGGAGGATGGACATTCAGTACTTC. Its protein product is CASSYQTSGRMDIQYF.